The following is a T cell receptor beta chain sequence with its context. Germline CDR1 is SGHTA and CDR2 is FQGNSA. J gave up 7 bases and V 5 bases, and 4 bases lay outside the gene matches. The CDR3 sequence is 12 residues long. As to time point: baseline pretreatment blood. This sample's treatment: 15 Gy SBRT to primary tumor, nephrectomy 4 weeks later. Serial blood draws occurred at baseline and 2 and 4 weeks post-SBRT. These data are taken from a study of radiation and T cells in renal cell carcinoma. Data came from immunoSEQ multiplex PCR; TCRdb stores just in-frame clones and leaves some out. The data hold 20,000 to 25,000 clones, with roughly 80% observed a single time.

The material was blood, obtained from a patient whose treatment included radiotherapy and nephrectomy. This chain uses TRBV7-2 with TRBJ2-7, with 8 bases aligning to TRBD2. This receptor was taken from a man aged 55-75 years with renal cell carcinoma. CDR3 in amino acids: CASSAQREEQYF. The DNA of the CDR3 is TGTGCCAGCAGCGCCCAGCGGGAGGAGCAGTACTTC.